The 27 T cell receptor beta chains below were found in one sample sequenced in a study of cytomegalovirus exposure and HLA in healthy donors (dated by TCRdb to about 2017). The library came from the immunoSEQ multiplex PCR assay. For the multiplex PCR, a mixture combining 60 forward primers for TCR Vbeta segments and 13 reverse primers for TCR Jbeta segments was used. TCRdb holds this immuneACCESS table with in-frame rearrangements only. Some clones are missing; in checked studies, unresolved V genes explain under half, and the rest has no known cause. The sample records 150,000 to 200,000 clones, 60% to 85% of which are singletons. 2.2% of the sample comes from the top ten. The sequenced material came from PBMCs. The receptors were gathered from a man between 50 and 59 years old in good health and CMV-seropositive.

V usage is TRBV19 and J usage is TRBJ1-1; TRBD1 matches 7 bases. Germline lookup yields CDR1 LNHDA and CDR2 SQIVND (reference sequence). There are 15 residues in the CDR3. V gave up 3 bases and J gave up 0 bases; unmatched junction bases: 4. DNA of the CDR3: TGTGCCAGTAGTATTGTGGGACAGATGAACACTGAAGCTTTCTTT. Its translation is CASSIVGQMNTEAFF.

V gene TRBV10-3 combines with J gene TRBJ2-1; 8 bases map to TRBD2. V shed 9 bases, J shed 7 bases, and the junction held 14 bases outside the gene matches. Germline V CDR1 and CDR2: ENHRY, SYGVKD. The CDR3 consists of 15 residues. The CDR3 bases are TGTGCCATTACGAACGGGACTAGTTTGAGAAATGAGCAGTTCTTC. It codes for CAITNGTSLRNEQFF.

The chain recombines TRBV11-2 with TRBJ2-4; D is undetermined. CDR3 size: 11 residues. Germline V gives CDR1 SGHAT, CDR2 FQNNGV. Trimming removed 3 bases at V and 13 bases at J, with 10 bases between. The CDR3 is CASSFSGSQYF. CDR3 bases: TGTGCCAGCAGCTTTTCAGGTTCGCAGTACTTC.

The CDR3 here is CASSSRTVGGQYF. The CDR3 DNA reads as TGTGCCAGCAGCTCCCGGACAGTTGGTGGGCAGTACTTC. The chain employs TRBV9 and TRBJ2-7, with D perhaps matching TRBD1 (6 bases). The germline CDR1 and CDR2 sequences are SGDLS and YYNGEE. The CDR3 is 13 residues long. With 4 bases removed from V and 9 bases from J, the gap between germline ends came to 17 bases.

This chain links TRBV6-5 with TRBJ2-7; TRBD1 might be the D (5 bases). V lost 8 bases, J lost 2 bases, and 13 bases lay in between. Germline V lookup: CDR1 MNHEY, CDR2 SVGAGI. This CDR3 has 13 amino acids. CDR3 loop: CASASGQTYEQYF. CDR3 DNA: TGTGCCAGCGCTTCAGGGCAGACCTACGAGCAGTACTTC.

This clone occurred once. V is TRBV18 and J is TRBJ1-1; D might be TRBD1 (6 bases). The V end lost 3 bases, the J end lost 1 base, and 9 bases lay between the germline ends. CDR3 length: 14 residues. CDR1 KGHSH and CDR2 LQKENI come from the germline V gene. For the CDR3, the DNA is TGTGCCAGCTCACCTACAGGGAGGAACACTGAAGCTTTCTTT. The encoded protein is CASSPTGRNTEAFF.

V and J are TRBV9 and TRBJ2-7; 7 nucleotides align to TRBD2. The CDR3 is made up of 16 amino acids. The germline V gene encodes CDR1 SGDLS and CDR2 YYNGEE. V lost 0 bases, J lost 0 bases, and 6 bases stayed unmatched. The CDR3 protein is CASSVEGGIFSYEQYF. The CDR3, as DNA: TGTGCCAGCAGCGTAGAGGGAGGGATTTTCTCCTACGAGCAGTACTTC.

This sequence joins TRBV18 and TRBJ2-3, with D tentatively TRBD1 (5 bases). In germline, CDR1 is KGHSH, CDR2 LQKENI. This CDR3 spans 15 amino acids. Trimming shortened V by 0 bases and J by 4 bases, and 11 bases separated the two germline ends. CDR3 in DNA: TGTGCCAGCTCACCACCGGGGCAAGCACCAGATACGCAGTATTTT. As protein: CASSPPGQAPDTQYF. The variable domain in full, with the rest retrieved from reference TRBV18 and TRBJ2-3, is NAGVMQNPRHLVRRRGQEARLRCSPMKGHSHVYWYRQLPEEGLKFMVYLQKENIIDESGMPKERFSAEFPKEGPSILRIQQVVRGDSAAYFCASSPPGQAPDTQYFGPGTRLTVL.

J is TRBJ2-1 and V is TRBV11-3; D gene ambiguous. The CDR3 is 14 residues long. The germline CDR1 and CDR2 sequences are SGHNT and YENEEA. The V gene lost 3 bases and the J gene lost 7 bases, with 13 bases spanning the gap. The CDR3 nucleotides read TGTGCCAGCAGCTTTAGGCAGACTCAGAATGAGCAGTTCTTC. It yields the protein CASSFRQTQNEQFF. The full variable domain, its missing parts supplied by reference TRBV11-3 and TRBJ2-1, is EAGVVQSPRYKIIEKKQPVAFWCNPISGHNTLYWYLQNLGQGPELLIRYENEEAVDDSQLPKDRFSAERLKGVDSTLKIQPAELGDSAVYLCASSFRQTQNEQFFGPGTRLTVL.

V usage is TRBV2 and J usage is TRBJ2-7, with 8 nucleotides matching TRBD1. The CDR3 runs 13 residues. J was trimmed by 4 bases and V by 7 bases; bases with no gene match: 6. Germline CDR1 SNHLY, CDR2 FYNNEI. For the CDR3, the DNA is TGTGCCAGCACAGGAAACAGGGGGTACGAGCAGTACTTC. Protein sequence: CASTGNRGYEQYF.

This sequence joins TRBV5-8 and TRBJ2-3; D perhaps matches TRBD1 (6 bases). The germline gives CDR1 SGHTS, CDR2 YDEGEE. The CDR3 consists of 14 residues. Deletions cut 4 bases from V and 3 bases from J, with 12 bases between. The CDR3 DNA is TGTGCCAGCAGCAAGGGGGTGTTTACAGATACGCAGTATTTT. Its translation: CASSKGVFTDTQYF. Variable domain in full (rest from reference TRBV5-8 and TRBJ2-3): EAGVTQSPTHLIKTRGQQATLRCSPISGHTSVYWYQQALGLGLQFLLWYDEGEERNRGNFPPRFSGRQFPNYSSELNVNALELEDSALYLCASSKGVFTDTQYFGPGTRLTVL.

This clone appeared a few times. The gene calls are TRBV5-1 and TRBJ2-7; weak D call: TRBD1 (6 bases). The germline CDR1 and CDR2 sequences are SGHRS and YFSETQ. Trimming removed 6 bases at V and 4 bases at J, with 20 bases between. The CDR3 spans 15 residues. The CDR3: CASTKGTTPGYEQYF. In DNA, the CDR3 is TGCGCCAGCACCAAAGGGACAACCCCAGGGTACGAGCAGTACTTC.

V and J are TRBV5-4 and TRBJ1-2; 10 bases fit TRBD1. CDR3 length: 16 amino acids. V trimming: 0 bases; J trimming: 3 bases; junction bases outside the gene matches: 5. From germline, CDR1 is SGHNT and CDR2 YYREEE (reference sequence). For the CDR3, the DNA is TGTGCCAGCAGCTTGGCGGGGACAGGGGCCTACTATGGCTACACCTTC. Protein sequence: CASSLAGTGAYYGYTF.

V and J are TRBV13 and TRBJ2-1; TRBD2 matches at 11 bases. Losses at the gene ends were 5 bases for V and 4 bases for J; bases not matched to a gene: 4. CDR1 and CDR2 (germline): PRHDT, FYEKMQ (reference sequence). CDR3 size: 15 residues. The CDR3 sequence is CASSNSGGAYNEQFF. CDR3 nucleotides: TGTGCCAGCAGCAATAGCGGGGGGGCGTACAATGAGCAGTTCTTC.

This clone has just one count. Written as DNA, the CDR3 is TGTGCCAGCAGCTTATTTCCGGGACAGGGAAACACCATATATTTT. Its protein product is CASSLFPGQGNTIYF. The chain is built from TRBV5-5 and TRBJ1-3; 7 nucleotides match TRBD1. Germline values: CDR1 SGHKS, CDR2 YYEKEE (reference sequence). CDR3 length: 15 amino acids. The V gene end was trimmed by 2 bases and the J gene end by 4 bases; junction bases not matched to a gene: 6.

The chain is built from TRBV18 and TRBJ2-7, with 8 bases aligning to TRBD1. CDR3 size: 15 residues. Losses at the gene ends were 0 bases for V and 6 bases for J; bases not matched to a gene: 7. CDR1 is KGHSH, CDR2 LQKENI, per germline. The CDR3 here is CASSPPGRGRAEQYF. The CDR3 nucleotides read TGTGCCAGCTCACCACCGGGCAGGGGGCGGGCCGAGCAGTACTTC.

V and J are TRBV7-2 and TRBJ1-1, with 10 bases lining up with TRBD1. J was trimmed by 8 bases and V by 1 base; bases with no gene match: 10. Germline V lookup: CDR1 SGHTA, CDR2 FQGNSA. There are 16 residues in the CDR3. For the CDR3, the DNA is TGTGCCAGCAGCTTAGGACAGGGGGCTTTCGCCAAGGAAGCTTTCTTT. Its translation: CASSLGQGAFAKEAFF.

In its sample, this clone was seen once. V usage is TRBV19 and J usage is TRBJ1-6; D is uncertain. There are 13 residues in the CDR3. Trimming left V 0 bases short and J 9 bases short, with 6 bases between. Germline assignment: CDR1 LNHDA and CDR2 SQIVND (reference sequence). The CDR3 DNA follows: TGTGCCAGTAGTATAGAACGGGGTTCACCCCTCCACTTT. As protein: CASSIERGSPLHF.

Comment on this clone: A junction end diverges from the germline sequence, so it may reflect a read error. This sample includes further DNA sequences coding for the same CDR3. The gene calls are TRBV7-9 and TRBJ2-5, with TRBD2 identical over 11 bases. The CDR3 runs to 17 residues. Germline values: CDR1 SEHNR, CDR2 FQNEAQ (reference sequence). The CDR3 protein is CASSFGLSGGGQETQYF. CDR3 DNA sequence: TGCGCCAGCAGCTTCGGGCTTAGCGGGGGGGGTCAAGAGACCCAGTACTTC.

This clone was found once. V gene TRBV7-9 combines with J gene TRBJ2-1; 8 positions agree with TRBD2. Germline V gene sequence: CDR1 SEHNR, CDR2 FQNEAQ (reference sequence). Trimming at V came to 4 bases and at J to 7 bases, leaving 6 bases not matched to a gene. CDR3 length: 14 residues. The CDR3 DNA sequence: TGTGCCAGCAGCTCCCCGCGGGGGGCAAATGAGCAGTTCTTC. Protein product: CASSSPRGANEQFF.

Here the CDR3 DNA reads TGTGCCACCAGCAGAGATCTTCAGGCAGGGACTGACAACTACGAGCAGTACTTC. This encodes CATSRDLQAGTDNYEQYF. The gene calls are TRBV15 and TRBJ2-7, with a weak D call TRBD2 (6 bases). The CDR3 totals 18 residues. Per germline, CDR1 LNHNV and CDR2 YYDKDF (reference sequence). The V gene lost 0 bases and the J gene lost 3 bases, with 21 bases spanning the gap.

The rearrangement links TRBV19 to TRBJ1-5, with a possible D match to TRBD1 (5 bases). CDR3 length: 13 amino acids. With 3 bases removed from V and 2 bases from J, the gap between germline ends came to 5 bases. Per the germline V gene, CDR1 is LNHDA and CDR2 is SQIVND (reference sequence). The CDR3 is CASSIRGNQPQHF. The CDR3 DNA follows: TGTGCCAGTAGTATCAGGGGCAATCAGCCCCAGCATTTT.

This clone came up a few times. The J gene is TRBJ2-3, the V gene TRBV7-9; TRBD2 agrees at 10 bases. CDR1 SEHNR and CDR2 FQNEAQ come from the germline V gene (reference sequence). The ends lost 2 bases at V and 1 base at J; junction bases unmatched: 0. CDR3 length: 15 residues. DNA for the CDR3: TGTGCCAGCAGCTTACTAGCGGGGGGCACAGATACGCAGTATTTT. It yields the protein CASSLLAGGTDTQYF.

The chain employs TRBV28 and TRBJ1-5; perhaps TRBD1 as D (6 bases). The CDR3 contains 13 residues. V was clipped by 8 bases and J by 2 bases, with 10 bases between them. Germline V gene lookup returns CDR1 MDHEN and CDR2 SYDVKM. The CDR3 DNA sequence: TGTGCCAGCGCACCAGGGGGCAATCAGCCCCAGCATTTT. Translated: CASAPGGNQPQHF.

The chain links TRBV2 to TRBJ1-4; the D gene is possibly TRBD1 (5 bases). CDR1 is SNHLY and CDR2 is FYNNEI in the germline V gene. Between the trimmed V and J ends, which lost 6 bases and 8 bases, there was a span of 16 bases. The CDR3 extends over 14 amino acids. CDR3 nucleotides: TGTGCCAGCAGGGGTCAGGGTAGTGAGGAAAAACTGTTTTTT. It is translated as CASRGQGSEEKLFF.

This rearrangement joins TRBV7-6 to TRBJ2-1; 10 nucleotides align to TRBD2. From germline, CDR1 is SGHVS and CDR2 FNYEAQ. CDR3 length: 20 amino acids. V gave up 0 bases and J gave up 2 bases; unmatched junction bases: 13. CDR3 sequence: CASSLAGLAGASRTYNEQFF. DNA for the CDR3: TGTGCCAGCAGCTTAGCTGGGCTAGCGGGGGCCTCCAGAACCTACAATGAGCAGTTCTTC.

This clone was seen just once. The chain carries TRBV9 and TRBJ1-1; TRBD1 might be the D (6 bases). The CDR3 runs 15 residues. V gave up 0 bases and J gave up 5 bases, with 14 bases separating them. Germline V gives CDR1 SGDLS, CDR2 YYNGEE. The CDR3 protein is CASSVGGGLRTEAFF. CDR3 nucleotides: TGTGCCAGCAGCGTAGGGGGGGGGCTGAGAACTGAAGCTTTCTTT. Full variable domain (remainder filled in from reference TRBV9 and TRBJ1-1): DSGVTQTPKHLITATGQRVTLRCSPRSGDLSVYWYQQSLDQGLQFLIQYYNGEERAKGNILERFSAQQFPDLHSELNLSSLELGDSALYFCASSVGGGLRTEAFFGQGTRLTVV.